Sequencing of this TCR beta chain was carried out in a study of T cells in Graves' hyperthyroidism and ophthalmopathy. The CDR3 regions of TCR beta were amplified from RNA transcripts. The HTBI primer set was used in a first-round RT-PCR of the TCR CDR3. TCRdb analysed the multiplex PCR reads with MiXCR anew, one entry per CDR3 protein. The repertoire holds 300,000 to 450,000 distinct CDR3 sequences, with 13% to 15% as singletons. CDR1 is DFQATT, CDR2 SNEGSKA, per germline (reference sequence). The CDR3 runs 15 residues. The trim removed 3 bases at V and 1 base at J, leaving 8 bases unmatched. The study excluded patients with uncontrolled infection, other autoimmune disease, pregnancy or lactation. This clonotype occurred many times.

Sequences were obtained from blood. The chain joins TRBV20-1 to TRBJ2-5, with 7 bases identical to TRBD1. This TCR came from a woman aged 25 to 45 with Graves' ophthalmopathy. The chain's CDR3 is CSASPMRGPQETQYF. For the CDR3, the DNA is TGCAGTGCTAGCCCTATGAGGGGGCCCCAAGAGACCCAGTACTTC.